The rows below give T cell receptor beta chains drawn from one sample of a study of identical twins. TCRdb itself ran the 5' RACE reads through MiXCR, one entry per CDR3 protein. Of about 890,000 distinct CDR3 sequences detected, around an eighth appear once; the ten largest clones hold 1.5% to 2%. These same records also appear under a second study, on yellow fever vaccine responses in identical twins.

The sequencing input was PBMCs. Receptor source: a woman aged 18-30 years in good health. CDR3s include the opening cysteine and the closing phenylalanine or tryptophan. Each record gives: J gene, V gene, CDR3 protein.

>TRBJ2-1|TRBV24-1
CATSDAYLKEKDEQFF
>TRBJ1-2|TRBV12-3/TRBV12-4
CASSFRMGQLSYGYTF
>TRBJ2-4|TRBV6-2/TRBV6-3
CASRRDPRDRLAKNIQYF
>TRBJ2-1|TRBV5-5
CASSPIGRASSYNEQFF
>TRBJ2-1|TRBV5-1
CASSGTSRAGSYNEQFF
>TRBJ2-5|TRBV2
CASSETRDLETQYF
>TRBJ2-1|TRBV12-3/TRBV12-4
CASSLVGDPPRSLNEQFF
>TRBJ2-1|TRBV29-1
CSVNPITSGSYNEQFF
>TRBJ1-2|TRBV2
CASSENRNYGYTF
>TRBJ1-4|TRBV28
CASSFCRYEKLFF
>TRBJ2-7|TRBV20-1
CSAREKVTPYEQYF
>TRBJ2-7|TRBV29-1
CSYRVDEQYF
>TRBJ2-3|TRBV6-5
CASSYSRPNTDTQYF
>TRBJ1-2|TRBV5-4
CASSGTYYGYTF
>TRBJ2-3|TRBV5-1
CASLPGPVTDTQYF
>TRBJ2-3|TRBV7-9
CASSLMASGTDTQYF
>TRBJ2-5|TRBV7-2
CASSLLAGGNQETQYF
>TRBJ2-2|TRBV5-6
CASSWGGNTGELFF